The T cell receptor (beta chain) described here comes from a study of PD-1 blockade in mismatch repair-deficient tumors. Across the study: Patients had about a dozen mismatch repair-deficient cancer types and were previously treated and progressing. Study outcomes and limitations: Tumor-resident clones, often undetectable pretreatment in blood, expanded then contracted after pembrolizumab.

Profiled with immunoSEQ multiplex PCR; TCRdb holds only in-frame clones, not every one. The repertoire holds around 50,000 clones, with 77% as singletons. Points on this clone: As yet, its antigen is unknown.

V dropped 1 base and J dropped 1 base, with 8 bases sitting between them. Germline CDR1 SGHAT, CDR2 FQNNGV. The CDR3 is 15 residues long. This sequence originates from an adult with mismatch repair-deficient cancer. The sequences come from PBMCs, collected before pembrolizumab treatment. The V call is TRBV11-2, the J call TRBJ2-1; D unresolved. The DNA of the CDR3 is TGTGCCAGCAGCTTAGGGAGTGAATCCTACAATGAGCAGTTCTTC. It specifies CASSLGSESYNEQFF.